The sequence of this T cell receptor beta chain was determined in a study of T-cell reconstitution after alpha-beta-depleted transplantation in children. The study, taken as a whole, reports: From surviving recipient T cells and thymic progenitors came the high day-60 TCRbeta diversity observed in some patients. Among T cells one year after transplant, newly produced cells accounted for most counts and diversity. Several hundred graft clones that had expanded were reportedly the source of alpha-beta T cells about two months after transplant.

The TCRbeta library was prepared with unique molecular identifiers. TCRdb reprocessed the PCR reads via MiXCR and lists one record per CDR3 protein. The sample contains some 300,000 distinct CDR3 sequences, over 7% of which appear only once. Concerning this clonotype itself: Antigen: not known.

V was trimmed by 5 bases and J by 4 bases, leaving 7 bases between them. Germline assignment: CDR1 MNHEY and CDR2 SVGAGI. The CDR3 contains 12 residues. This sample comprised peripheral blood, obtained 360 days after TCRalphabeta/CD19-depleted stem cell transplant. The chain joins TRBV6-5 to TRBJ2-3, with a tentative D call TRBD1 (6 bases). The TCR was taken from a female patient aged 2-15 years who had a stem cell transplant for Fanconi anemia, so the T cells may come from the graft donor. CDR3 DNA: TGTGCCAGCAGTAAGGGGGCAGATACGCAGTATTTT. It specifies CASSKGADTQYF.